The 22 T cell receptor beta chains reported below all come from one sample, sequenced in a study of OX40 agonist ivuxolimab in advanced cancers. Method: immunoSEQ multiplex PCR; TCRdb's copy keeps in-frame clones and lacks some. The sample holds 70,000 to 100,000 clones, approximately 81% seen once. This specimen was CD4+ or CD8+ T cells sorted from blood, taken in a trial of the OX40 agonist ivuxolimab. These receptor sequences come from an adult with an advanced solid tumor such as melanoma, head and neck, liver or kidney cancer.

This clone was detected a few times. The genes are TRBV28 and TRBJ1-3; D remains ambiguous. The CDR3 has 13 amino acids. V was pared by 6 bases and J by 5 bases, with 11 bases between. Germline CDR1 reads MDHEN; CDR2 reads SYDVKM. The CDR3 bases are TGTGCCAGCAGCAGTCCCTCCCGAAACACCATATATTTT. Amino acids: CASSSPSRNTIYF. The complete variable domain, with remaining parts taken from reference TRBV28 and TRBJ1-3, reads DVKVTQSSRYLVKRTGEKVFLECVQDMDHENMFWYRQDPGLGLRLIYFSYDVKMKEKGDIPEGYSVSREKKERFSLILESASTNQTSMYLCASSSPSRNTIYFGEGSWLTVV.

The rearrangement links TRBV7-9 to TRBJ1-3; D gene unclear. From germline, CDR1 is SEHNR and CDR2 FQNEAQ (reference sequence). The CDR3 is 13 residues long. The V end lost 7 bases, the J end lost 0 bases, and 7 bases lay between the germline ends. The CDR3 sequence is CASISLSGNTIYF. CDR3 nucleotides: TGTGCCAGCATCTCCCTCTCTGGAAACACCATATATTTT.

The chain links TRBV6-5 to TRBJ2-3; D possibly corresponds to TRBD2 (6 bases). CDR3 length: 15 residues. V was pared by 5 bases and J by 0 bases, with 12 bases between. Germline CDR1 and CDR2: MNHEY and SVGAGI. Here the CDR3 reads CASSLYAGSTDTQYF. The CDR3 region has the DNA TGTGCCAGCAGTCTCTATGCGGGGAGCACAGATACGCAGTATTTT.

The V call is TRBV7-2, the J call TRBJ2-1; D not resolved. V shed 5 bases and J shed 8 bases, with 13 bases lying between them. The CDR3 sequence is 13 residues long. Per the germline V gene, CDR1 is SGHTA and CDR2 is FQGNSA. The CDR3 bases are TGTGCCAGCAGCCTGTACCTTGAGGATGAGCAGTTCTTC. Protein product: CASSLYLEDEQFF.

The J gene is TRBJ2-7, the V gene TRBV4-1, with D tentatively TRBD2 (5 bases). Germline values: CDR1 MGHRA, CDR2 YSYEKL. The CDR3 covers 13 residues. V was pared by 8 bases and J by 3 bases, with 14 bases between. In nucleotides, the CDR3 is TGCGCCAGCCCCCTAAGGGAGCGCTACGAGCAGTACTTC. Translation gives CASPLRERYEQYF.

The chain recombines TRBV19 with TRBJ2-2; TRBD2 aligns across 8 bases. V gave up 5 bases and J gave up 1 base; unmatched junction bases: 6. The CDR3 spans 16 residues. Germline values: CDR1 LNHDA, CDR2 SQIVND (reference sequence). The CDR3 protein is CASSPGTSLNTGELFF. The CDR3 nucleotides read TGTGCCAGTAGTCCCGGGACTAGTCTGAACACCGGGGAGCTGTTTTTT.

The genes are TRBV29-1 and TRBJ2-1; TRBD2 is a possible D gene (6 bases). The V gene's germline CDR1 is SQVTM and CDR2 ANQGSEA. V lost 4 bases to trimming and J lost 3 bases, with 13 bases between them. The CDR3 has 14 residues. CDR3 protein: CSVAGGSHYNEQFF. In DNA, the CDR3 is TGCAGCGTTGCCGGGGGATCTCACTACAATGAGCAGTTCTTC.

CDR3 residues: CSVEEGGQRGYTF. CDR3 sequence (DNA): TGCAGCGTTGAAGAGGGGGGACAGCGAGGCTACACCTTC. V is TRBV29-1 and J is TRBJ1-2; TRBD1 aligns across 7 bases. Germline V gene data show CDR1 as SQVTM and CDR2 as ANQGSEA. The trim removed 0 bases at V and 8 bases at J, leaving 6 bases unmatched. The CDR3 length is 13 residues.

This clone showed up just once. The chain is built from TRBV10-3 and TRBJ1-4, with D maybe TRBD1 (5 bases). The CDR3 totals 16 residues. Trimming took 2 bases from V and 6 from J, leaving 16 bases between them. CDR1 ENHRY and CDR2 SYGVKD come from the germline V gene. The CDR3, as DNA: TGTGCCATCAGTGAGGGAGTACAGCTGGGGGATGAAAAACTGTTTTTT. Its protein product is CAISEGVQLGDEKLFF.

The V call is TRBV18, the J call TRBJ2-1; 9 bases map to TRBD1. The CDR3 totals 15 residues. The junction had 3 bases not matched to a gene; V was cut back by 2 bases and J by 4 bases. The germline V gene encodes CDR1 KGHSH and CDR2 LQKENI. The CDR3 loop reads CASSPGTGIYNEQFF. CDR3 DNA sequence: TGTGCCAGCTCACCAGGGACAGGGATTTACAATGAGCAGTTCTTC. Together with reference TRBV18 and TRBJ2-1, the CDR3 gives the full variable domain: NAGVMQNPRHLVRRRGQEARLRCSPMKGHSHVYWYRQLPEEGLKFMVYLQKENIIDESGMPKERFSAEFPKEGPSILRIQQVVRGDSAAYFCASSPGTGIYNEQFFGPGTRLTVL.

In its sample, this clone was seen once. The chain couples TRBV28 to TRBJ1-2, with TRBD1 as a possible D gene (5 bases). Germline CDR1 is MDHEN and CDR2 is SYDVKM. Trimming stripped 7 bases from V and 0 bases from J, with 9 bases between. This CDR3 is built from 13 residues. This chain's CDR3 is CASIPGANYGYTF. DNA for the CDR3: TGTGCCAGCATCCCGGGGGCTAACTATGGCTACACCTTC.

V is TRBV29-1 and J is TRBJ2-1; D might be TRBD1 (6 bases). Germline V gives CDR1 SQVTM, CDR2 ANQGSEA. This CDR3 is 16 amino acids long. Trimming removed 5 bases at V and 2 bases at J, with 19 bases between. CDR3 coding DNA: TGCAGCGTTAAGTTCTATGGGCAGGGGACCTACAATGAGCAGTTCTTC. Translating gives CSVKFYGQGTYNEQFF.

V usage is TRBV6-5 and J usage is TRBJ2-5; perhaps D is TRBD1 or TRBD2 (5 bases each). The CDR3 totals 13 residues. The V and J ends lost 5 bases and 5 bases respectively, with 12 bases between them. The V gene's germline CDR1 is MNHEY and CDR2 SVGAGI. The CDR3 DNA reads TGTGCCAGCAGTGGCGTGGGGGTTGAGACCCAGTACTTC. It specifies CASSGVGVETQYF.

The rearrangement joins TRBV28 to TRBJ1-2; D call uncertain. There are 11 residues in the CDR3. V lost 5 bases and J lost 7, with 8 bases in between. Germline V gives CDR1 MDHEN, CDR2 SYDVKM. In nucleotides, the CDR3 is TGTGCCAGCAGTGAAGGGAGTGGCTACACCTTC. As protein: CASSEGSGYTF.

The chain employs TRBV7-3 and TRBJ2-6; 10 bases match TRBD1. Germline V gives CDR1 SGHTA, CDR2 FQGTGA. Trimming at V came to 5 bases and at J to 5 bases, leaving 9 bases not matched to a gene. The CDR3 spans 17 residues. CDR3: CASSASGTGDWANVLTF. Written as DNA, the CDR3 is TGTGCCAGCAGCGCTTCCGGGACAGGGGACTGGGCCAACGTCCTGACTTTC.

CDR3: CASSLAAAPWETQYF. The CDR3 DNA follows: TGTGCCAGCAGCTTGGCGGCTGCACCGTGGGAGACCCAGTACTTC. The chain recombines TRBV5-4 with TRBJ2-5; D is undetermined. CDR3 size: 15 residues. Germline assignment: CDR1 SGHNT and CDR2 YYREEE (reference sequence). Trimming stripped 0 bases from V and 5 bases from J, with 14 bases between.

This clone was recorded a few times. The gene calls are TRBV5-1 and TRBJ2-2; TRBD1 matches at 8 bases. The CDR3 has 15 residues. Germline CDR1 is SGHRS and CDR2 is YFSETQ. J was trimmed by 4 bases and V by 3 bases; bases with no gene match: 5. The CDR3 DNA reads as TGCGCCAGCAGCTATGGACAGGGTAGCACCGGGGAGCTGTTTTTT. Its translation: CASSYGQGSTGELFF.

The chain employs TRBV5-4 and TRBJ1-3; D call uncertain. The CDR3 totals 12 residues. The germline V gene has CDR1 SGHNT and CDR2 YYREEE (reference sequence). The germline V and J ends were trimmed by 0 bases and 7 bases, with 5 bases remaining between them. CDR3 nucleotides: TGTGCCAGCAGCTTGGATGCGAACACCATATATTTT. This codes for CASSLDANTIYF.

The chain is built from TRBV18 and TRBJ2-5; 11 nucleotides agree with TRBD2. The CDR3 contains 18 residues. Germline CDR1 and CDR2: KGHSH and LQKENI. V shed 0 bases, J shed 0 bases, and the junction held 6 bases outside the gene matches. CDR3 DNA sequence: TGTGCCAGCTCACCACCAACTAGCGGGGGCCTGTACCAAGAGACCCAGTACTTC. Protein product: CASSPPTSGGLYQETQYF.

J is TRBJ1-6 and V is TRBV19, with D uncertain. The CDR3 runs 16 residues. CDR1 LNHDA and CDR2 SQIVND come from the germline V gene (reference sequence). The V and J ends lost 0 bases and 7 bases respectively, with 13 bases between them. This CDR3 is CASSIDLGTRNSPLHF. As DNA, the CDR3 is TGTGCCAGTAGTATAGACTTGGGCACTAGGAATTCACCCCTCCACTTT.

The chain joins TRBV27 to TRBJ2-1; 11 positions match TRBD2. CDR3 length: 16 residues. Trimming cost V 5 bases and J 3 bases; bases outside gene matches: 6. The germline CDR1 and CDR2 sequences are MNHEY and SMNVEV (reference sequence). The CDR3 reads CASSPTSGGIYNEQFF. The CDR3 bases are TGTGCCAGCAGTCCCACTAGCGGGGGCATCTACAATGAGCAGTTCTTC.

The chain carries TRBV6-6 and TRBJ1-1; tentative D call: TRBD1 (6 bases). The V and J ends lost 11 bases and 0 bases respectively, with 13 bases between them. CDR3 length equals 13 residues. CDR1 is MNHNY and CDR2 is SVGAGI in the germline V gene (reference sequence). CDR3 bases: TGTGCCGCGGACAGCCACATGAACACTGAAGCTTTCTTT. Translated, it gives CAADSHMNTEAFF.